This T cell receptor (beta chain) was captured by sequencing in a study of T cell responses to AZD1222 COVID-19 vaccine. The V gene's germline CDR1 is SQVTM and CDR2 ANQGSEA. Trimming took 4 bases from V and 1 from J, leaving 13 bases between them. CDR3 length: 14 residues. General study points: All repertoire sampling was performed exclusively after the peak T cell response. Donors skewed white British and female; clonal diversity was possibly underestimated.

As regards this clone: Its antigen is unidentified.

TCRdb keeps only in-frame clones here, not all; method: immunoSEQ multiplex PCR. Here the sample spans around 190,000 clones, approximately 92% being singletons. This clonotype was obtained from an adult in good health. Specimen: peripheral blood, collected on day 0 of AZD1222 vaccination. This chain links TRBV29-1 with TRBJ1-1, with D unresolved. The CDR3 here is CSVGRGSRNTEAFF. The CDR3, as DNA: TGCAGCGTTGGTAGAGGCAGTCGGAACACTGAAGCTTTCTTT.